Below are 29 T cell receptor beta chains sequenced from a single sample in a study of blood T cell repertoires in COVID-19. Clones were read by immunoSEQ multiplex PCR, and TCRdb kept only the in-frame ones, dropping some. Of just under 350,000 clones listed, 75% to 90% are singletons. Input material: peripheral blood. The origin of the receptors is a woman aged 45-65 years with COVID-19, enrolled during active disease.

This clone was picked up a small number of times. The V call is TRBV5-1, the J call TRBJ2-1; unclear D gene. V was cut by 1 base and J by 1 base, with 12 bases left in between. CDR3 length: 16 residues. Germline loops: CDR1 SGHRS, CDR2 YFSETQ. This CDR3 is CASSLLGTLSYNEQFF. DNA for the CDR3: TGCGCCAGCAGCTTGTTGGGCACCTTATCCTACAATGAGCAGTTCTTC.

The chain combines TRBV18 with TRBJ2-1; D uncertain. The CDR3 extends over 12 amino acids. The V and J ends lost 3 bases and 7 bases respectively, with 7 bases between them. The germline CDR1 and CDR2 sequences are KGHSH and LQKENI. The CDR3 DNA reads as TGTGCCAGCTCACCCCAAGCGAATGAGCAGTTCTTC. It is translated as CASSPQANEQFF.

J is TRBJ1-2 and V is TRBV5-1; the D gene is possibly TRBD1 (5 bases). The germline gives CDR1 SGHRS, CDR2 YFSETQ. This CDR3 is built from 13 residues. With 0 bases removed from V and 8 bases from J, the gap between germline ends came to 11 bases. The CDR3 DNA sequence: TGCGCCAGCAGCTTGGAAGGGGCGGAAGGCTACACCTTC. This encodes CASSLEGAEGYTF.

This clone came up once. The rearrangement joins TRBV4-3 to TRBJ2-1; the D gene is possibly TRBD2 (5 bases). CDR1 LGHNA and CDR2 YSLEER come from the germline V gene. This CDR3 has 17 residues. V gave up 4 bases and J gave up 0 bases, with 16 bases separating them. Here the CDR3 reads CASSPRTLGSSYNEQFF. CDR3 DNA sequence: TGCGCCAGCAGCCCAAGAACTTTAGGGAGCTCCTACAATGAGCAGTTCTTC.

The chain is built from TRBV5-4 and TRBJ2-7; 12 bases map to TRBD2. V was clipped by 4 bases and J by 3 bases; unmatched bases: 11. Germline V gene lookup returns CDR1 SGHNT and CDR2 YYREEE (reference sequence). The CDR3 spans 17 residues. CDR3 nucleotides: TGTGCCAGCAGCGCCAGACTAGCGGGAGTGCCCAACTACGAGCAGTACTTC. It is translated as CASSARLAGVPNYEQYF.

The V call is TRBV23-1, the J call TRBJ1-1; no clear D gene. TRBV23-1 is known as an ORF, though its function is uncertain. With 2 bases removed from V and 4 bases from J, the gap between germline ends came to 14 bases. The CDR3 covers 15 residues. The CDR3 protein is CASSQPIPPGTEAFF. The DNA of the CDR3 is TGCGCCAGCAGTCAACCGATACCGCCGGGCACTGAAGCTTTCTTT.

The chain recombines TRBV7-9 with TRBJ1-2; unclear D gene. Germline lookup yields CDR1 SEHNR and CDR2 FQNEAQ (reference sequence). The CDR3 consists of 15 residues. The V end lost 6 bases, the J end lost 5 bases, and 19 bases lay between the germline ends. CDR3 coding DNA: TGTGCCAGCAGTCCCATCTCCGAGAGAGGATATGGCTACACCTTC. Protein: CASSPISERGYGYTF.

The chain recombines TRBV21-1 with TRBJ1-5. TRBV21-1 is tagged as a pseudogene. The length of the CDR3 is 18 residues. This CDR3 reads CASSKGGRGPYSNQPQHF. The CDR3 nucleotides are TGTGCCAGCAGCAAAGGAGGGAGAGGGCCCTATAGCAATCAGCCCCAGCATTTT.

The chain is built from TRBV4-2 and TRBJ2-3, with D perhaps matching TRBD2 (5 bases). CDR1 and CDR2 from the germline V gene are LGHNA and YNFKEQ. Trimming removed 0 bases at V and 1 base at J, with 11 bases between. This CDR3 is built from 16 residues. The CDR3 DNA reads as TGTGCCAGCAGCCAAGATAAACGGGAACGCACAGATACGCAGTATTTT. It encodes CASSQDKRERTDTQYF.

V usage is TRBV30 and J usage is TRBJ1-4, with D tentatively TRBD1 (5 bases). CDR1 is GTSNPN and CDR2 is SVGIG in the germline V gene (reference sequence). V was shortened by 0 bases and J by 5 bases, with 10 bases between the two germline ends. There are 14 residues in the CDR3. The CDR3 sequence: CAWSVGQGNEKLFF. In DNA form, the CDR3 reads TGTGCCTGGAGTGTAGGTCAGGGAAATGAAAAACTGTTTTTT.

The chain has TRBV6-5 and TRBJ2-7, with 10 positions matching TRBD2. This CDR3 is built from 14 residues. Per the germline V gene, CDR1 is MNHEY and CDR2 is SVGAGI. V shed 6 bases, J shed 0 bases, and the junction held 2 bases outside the gene matches. CDR3 protein: CASRLAGSSYEQYF. In nucleotides, the CDR3 is TGTGCCAGCAGACTAGCGGGGAGCTCCTACGAGCAGTACTTC.

As concerns this clone: An end of the junction does not agree with germline; a read error may underlie this. V gene TRBV28 combines with J gene TRBJ2-1, with 10 positions matching TRBD2. Germline assignment: CDR1 MDHEN and CDR2 SYDVKM. This CDR3 is built from 14 residues. The CDR3 loop reads CASKAGGSSNEQFF. CDR3 DNA: TGTGCCAGCAAAGCGGGAGGGTCCTCCAATGAGCAGTTCTTC. The variable domain in full, completed from reference TRBV28 and TRBJ2-1, reads DVKVTQSSRYLVKRTGEKVFLECVQDMDHENMFWYRQDPGLGLRLIYFSYDVKMKEKGDIPEGYSVSREKKERFSLILESASTNQTSMYLCASKAGGSSNEQFFGPGTRLTVL.

V and J are TRBV18 and TRBJ2-5; weak D call: TRBD2 (6 bases). V was clipped by 3 bases and J by 3 bases, with 11 bases between them. This CDR3 spans 14 amino acids. CDR1 is KGHSH, CDR2 LQKENI, per germline. The CDR3 bases are TGTGCCAGCTCACCGACGACTAGGAAAGAGACCCAGTACTTC. It codes for CASSPTTRKETQYF.

The gene calls are TRBV20-1 and TRBJ2-5, with D tentatively TRBD2 (6 bases). This CDR3 region has 14 residues. Trimming shortened V by 3 bases and J by 4 bases, and 15 bases separated the two germline ends. CDR1 and CDR2 from the germline V gene are DFQATT and SNEGSKA (reference sequence). The CDR3, as DNA: TGCAGTGCTAGTCGGGAGACAGCCGCAGAGACCCAGTACTTC. It is translated as CSASRETAAETQYF.

This chain joins TRBV11-3 and TRBJ2-7; TRBD2 agrees at 8 bases. The CDR3 contains 15 residues. In germline, CDR1 is SGHNT, CDR2 YENEEA. Losses at the gene ends were 3 bases for V and 2 bases for J; bases not matched to a gene: 6. The chain's CDR3 is CASSLGRGGPYEQYF. CDR3 in DNA: TGTGCCAGCAGCTTGGGGCGCGGGGGGCCCTACGAGCAGTACTTC. The complete variable domain, with remaining parts taken from reference TRBV11-3 and TRBJ2-7, reads EAGVVQSPRYKIIEKKQPVAFWCNPISGHNTLYWYLQNLGQGPELLIRYENEEAVDDSQLPKDRFSAERLKGVDSTLKIQPAELGDSAVYLCASSLGRGGPYEQYFGPGTRLTVT.

The chain has TRBV3-1 (or the pseudogene TRBV3-2) and TRBJ2-1, with TRBD2 matching 12 bases. Germline V CDR1 and CDR2: LGHDT, YNNKEL (reference sequence). V trimming: 8 bases; J trimming: 6 bases; junction bases outside the gene matches: 14. The CDR3 totals 17 residues. The CDR3 nucleotides read TGTGCCAGCCAAAGGACTAGCGGGATGCCCTCCACCAATGAGCAGTTCTTC. Protein sequence: CASQRTSGMPSTNEQFF.

The genes are TRBV18 and TRBJ1-2; a weak D match, TRBD1 (5 bases). The germline V gene encodes CDR1 KGHSH and CDR2 LQKENI. The CDR3 spans 14 residues. V was shortened by 4 bases and J by 2 bases, with 11 bases between the two germline ends. As DNA, the CDR3 is TGTGCCAGCTCACTTTCAGGGCTAAACTATGGCTACACCTTC. This sequence encodes CASSLSGLNYGYTF.

The V and J genes are TRBV2 and TRBJ2-3; D possibly corresponds to TRBD2 (5 bases). The CDR3 sequence is 16 residues long. From germline, CDR1 is SNHLY and CDR2 FYNNEI. The ends were cut back, 6 bases at V and 4 bases at J, with 20 bases in the middle. CDR3: CASRQRGQNRADTQYF. CDR3 in DNA: TGTGCCAGCAGGCAACGCGGGCAGAATCGGGCAGATACGCAGTATTTT. The variable domain in full, with the rest retrieved from reference TRBV2 and TRBJ2-3, is EPEVTQTPSHQVTQMGQEVILRCVPISNHLYFYWYRQILGQKVEFLVSFYNNEISEKSEIFDDQFSVERPDGSNFTLKIRSTKLEDSAMYFCASRQRGQNRADTQYFGPGTRLTVL.

The chain employs TRBV6-2 or TRBV6-3 and TRBJ1-5; the match to TRBD1 covers 7 bases. Trimming at V came to 6 bases and at J to 7 bases, leaving 9 bases not matched to a gene. This CDR3 contains 14 residues. CDR1 is MNHEY, CDR2 SVGEGT, per germline. CDR3 protein: CASSKTGVRQPQHF. CDR3 DNA sequence: TGTGCCAGCAGCAAAACAGGGGTCAGGCAGCCCCAGCATTTT.

The chain employs TRBV27 and TRBJ2-1; 7 bases match TRBD2. The CDR3 is made up of 15 amino acids. Germline V CDR1 and CDR2: MNHEY, SMNVEV (reference sequence). V lost 3 bases and J lost 4; bases outside the gene matches: 6. The CDR3 DNA sequence: TGTGCCAGCAGTTTGGGGGGGAGGAAGTACAATGAGCAGTTCTTC. Amino acid sequence: CASSLGGRKYNEQFF.

V usage is TRBV19 and J usage is TRBJ2-1; D ambiguous. Germline V lookup: CDR1 LNHDA, CDR2 SQIVND (reference sequence). V lost 3 bases, J lost 9 bases, and 9 bases lay in between. The CDR3 runs 12 residues. DNA of the CDR3: TGTGCCAGTAGTATCAACGTGGCTGAGCAGTTCTTC. Its translation is CASSINVAEQFF.

The gene calls are TRBV27 and TRBJ1-1, with TRBD1 matching 11 bases. There are 16 residues in the CDR3. With V trimmed by 5 bases and J by 3 bases, 8 bases remained unmatched. Germline assignment: CDR1 MNHEY and CDR2 SMNVEV (reference sequence). The CDR3 here is CASSPGTGGPYTEAFF. Here the CDR3 DNA reads TGTGCCAGCAGTCCAGGGACAGGGGGGCCTTACACTGAAGCTTTCTTT.

V and J are TRBV29-1 and TRBJ2-7; D is ambiguous. Trimming left V 2 bases short and J 5 bases short, with 7 bases between. This CDR3 is built from 11 residues. Germline CDR1 SQVTM, CDR2 ANQGSEA. CDR3 nucleotide sequence: TGCAGCGTTGAACTCCCGGACGAGCAGTACTTC. It codes for CSVELPDEQYF.

The genes are TRBV2 and TRBJ1-5; maybe TRBD1 (6 bases). V lost 6 bases and J lost 3, with 15 bases in between. The CDR3 extends over 15 amino acids. CDR1 is SNHLY and CDR2 is FYNNEI in the germline V gene. CDR3 residues: CASSPGQPINQPQHF. The CDR3 DNA follows: TGTGCCAGCAGCCCAGGACAGCCGATCAATCAGCCCCAGCATTTT. The full variable domain, in which reference TRBV2 and TRBJ1-5 provide the parts outside the CDR3, is EPEVTQTPSHQVTQMGQEVILRCVPISNHLYFYWYRQILGQKVEFLVSFYNNEISEKSEIFDDQFSVERPDGSNFTLKIRSTKLEDSAMYFCASSPGQPINQPQHFGDGTRLSIL.

On this clone: Germline is not matched at one junction end, which may reflect a read error. Other nucleotide sequences from this sample produce the same CDR3. The chain uses TRBV28 and TRBJ1-2; unclear D gene. The CDR3 has 16 residues. The germline V gene encodes CDR1 MDHEN and CDR2 SYDVKM. The CDR3 DNA reads TGTGCCAGCAGTTTCATCACTTCAGGTTCCCCCTATGGTTACACCTTC. As protein: CASSFITSGSPYGYTF.

The rearrangement links TRBV6-2 or TRBV6-3 to TRBJ1-6, with 8 nucleotides matching TRBD1. Germline V gene data show CDR1 as MNHEY and CDR2 as SVGEGT. The CDR3 has 13 residues. Trimming at V came to 6 bases and at J to 8 bases, leaving 3 bases not matched to a gene. The CDR3 is CASSDRGDSPLHF. In nucleotides, the CDR3 is TGTGCCAGCAGCGACAGGGGAGATTCACCCCTCCACTTT.

The chain recombines TRBV11-2 with TRBJ2-7; 8 positions match TRBD1. Germline values: CDR1 SGHAT, CDR2 FQNNGV. J was trimmed by 0 bases and V by 5 bases; bases with no gene match: 3. The CDR3 is made up of 14 amino acids. CDR3 sequence (DNA): TGTGCCAGCAGCGTGGGGACAGGCTCCTACGAGCAGTACTTC. Its translation is CASSVGTGSYEQYF.

J is TRBJ2-3 and V is TRBV11-2, with 12 bases fitting TRBD2. Looked up from germline, CDR1 is SGHAT and CDR2 is FQNNGV. The CDR3 is 16 residues long. With V trimmed by 2 bases and J by 5 bases, 5 bases remained unmatched. The CDR3 loop is CASSLRLAGAGDTQYF. The CDR3 coding sequence is TGTGCCAGCAGCTTAAGACTAGCGGGAGCCGGAGATACGCAGTATTTT. The full variable domain, with the rest looked up from reference TRBV11-2 and TRBJ2-3, is EAGVAQSPRYKIIEKRQSVAFWCNPISGHATLYWYQQILGQGPKLLIQFQNNGVVDDSQLPKDRFSAERLKGVDSTLKIQPAKLEDSAVYLCASSLRLAGAGDTQYFGPGTRLTVL.

V gene TRBV7-9 combines with J gene TRBJ2-2; 9 bases agree with TRBD2. This CDR3 region has 15 residues. Trimming at V came to 1 base and at J to 4 bases, leaving 1 base not matched to a gene. Per germline, CDR1 SEHNR and CDR2 FQNEAQ (reference sequence). CDR3 DNA: TGTGCCAGCAGCTTAGGGACTAGCGCCACCGGGGAGCTGTTTTTT. Residues: CASSLGTSATGELFF. Combining the CDR3 with reference TRBV7-9 and TRBJ2-2 gives the whole variable domain DTGVSQNPRHKITKRGQNVTFRCDPISEHNRLYWYRQTLGQGPEFLTYFQNEAQLEKSRLLSDRFSAERPKGSFSTLEIQRTEQGDSAMYLCASSLGTSATGELFFGEGSRLTVL.